The clone carrying this TCR beta chain was seen ten or more times. TCRdb reprocessed the reads with MiXCR, giving one entry per CDR3 protein. The sample records around 350,000 distinct CDR3 sequences, around 18% being singletons. The sample originates from a study of T cell repertoires in cytomegalovirus infection. Sequences were obtained from PBMCs. The sequence derives from a human donor in good health (CMV status not recorded). Some clones in this sample may be carry-over from other donors' samples.

The CDR3 protein is CASSPALVENTEAFF. The CDR3 bases are TGTGCCAGCAGCCCAGCCCTGGTAGAGAACACTGAAGCTTTCTTT. This rearrangement joins TRBV7-9 to TRBJ1-1; D remains ambiguous. Germline assignment: CDR1 SEHNR and CDR2 FQNEAQ (reference sequence). This CDR3 is built from 15 residues. The V and J ends lost 5 bases and 1 base respectively, with 14 bases between them.